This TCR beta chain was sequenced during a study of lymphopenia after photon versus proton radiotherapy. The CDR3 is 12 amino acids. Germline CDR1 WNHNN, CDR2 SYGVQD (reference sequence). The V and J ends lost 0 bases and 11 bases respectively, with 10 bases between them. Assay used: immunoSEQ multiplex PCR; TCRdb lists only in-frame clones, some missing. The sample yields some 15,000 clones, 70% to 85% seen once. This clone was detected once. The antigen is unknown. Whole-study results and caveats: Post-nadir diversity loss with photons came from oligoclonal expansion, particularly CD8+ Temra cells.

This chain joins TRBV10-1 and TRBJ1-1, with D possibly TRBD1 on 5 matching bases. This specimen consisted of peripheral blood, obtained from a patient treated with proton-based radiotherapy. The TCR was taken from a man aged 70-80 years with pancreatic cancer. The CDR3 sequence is CASSESGKGAFF. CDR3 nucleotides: TGCGCCAGCAGTGAGTCGGGCAAGGGGGCTTTCTTT.